This T cell receptor beta chain appears in the sequencing data of a study of OX40 agonist ivuxolimab in advanced cancers. Study-wide context: Ivuxolimab was a fully human IgG2 agonistic monoclonal antibody targeting the costimulatory receptor OX40 (CD134). The dose-escalation cohort was roughly 80% male with a mean age of about 58 years, ranging from about 23 to 85. Of the roughly 52 patients in dose escalation, around 19 had hepatocellular carcinoma, some 15 had melanoma, 9 had renal cell carcinoma and 9 had head and neck cancer. Peripheral TCRbeta sequencing was intended to test whether TCR sequence diversity was altered and clonal T-cell expansion was caused by ivuxolimab. Partial responses were achieved by three dose-escalation patients, of whom one had hepatocellular carcinoma and two had cutaneous melanoma. The paper reports the monotherapy dose-escalation portion (N of about 47 patients) of the phase I ivuxolimab trial. Intravenous ivuxolimab was administered to patients every 2 weeks at six dose levels: 0.01, 0.1, 0.3, 1.5, 3 and 10 mg/kg. Prior anti-PD-1, anti-PD-L1 or anti-CTLA-4 therapy was permitted, and about two fifths of dose-escalation patients had received checkpoint inhibitors.

The trial excluded patients who had a history of autoimmune disease or who were on systemic immunosuppression. Peripheral blood for TCR sequencing was collected from all dose cohorts at baseline, on cycle 4 day 1, and on cycle 7 day 1. Samples came from an open-label, multicenter, first-in-human phase I dose-escalation trial of ivuxolimab. Adults with locally advanced or metastatic melanoma, renal cell carcinoma, hepatocellular carcinoma or head and neck squamous cell carcinoma were enrolled in the trial. Before TCR sequencing, CD4+ and CD8+ T cells were separately sorted from peripheral blood. To sequence the TCRbeta CDR3 region, genomic DNA was isolated from the sorted cells. TCRbeta CDR3 regions were sequenced using the immunoSEQ Assay. Imported from immuneACCESS, the table was reduced by TCRdb to in-frame sequences with V and J called. These copies leave out some clones; in studies compared against another copy, an unresolved V gene accounts for under half, and the cause of the remainder is not known. Across this sample there are about 22,000 clones, with over 80% seen only once. Just over 35% of the sample is in the top ten clones.

What the work shows at the level of the full study, not this receptor alone: At doses of 0.1 to 3.0 mg/kg, clonal expansion of both CD4+ and CD8+ blood T cells was observed from baseline to week 6. Antigen specificity was not determined for the clonally expanded peripheral T cells. Low levels of normalized T-cell clonal expansion were also seen in some patients who did not respond. In the 0.1-3.0 mg/kg groups, partial responders had among the lowest normalized peripheral clonal expansion, particularly in CD8+ T cells. After ivuxolimab, expanded clones were on average more numerous among CD8+ T cells than among CD4+ T cells.

In regard to this clone: Its antigen remains unidentified. It has no much larger one-base neighbor in the sample; base qualities were not kept.

The V and J ends are trimmed by 7 bases and 3 bases, leaving 3 bases between them. Inclusive of the bounding cysteine and phenylalanine, the CDR3 is 11 residues long. The read is trimmed to its CDR3 DNA, 33 bases read in frame from base 1. CDR1 and CDR2, per the germline V gene (reference sequence), are MNHEY and SMNVEV. This receptor was identified in an adult with an advanced solid tumor such as melanoma, head and neck, liver or kidney cancer. The sequencing here drew on CD4+ or CD8+ T cells sorted from blood, taken in a trial of the OX40 agonist ivuxolimab. This chain is built from TRBV27 and TRBJ2-2; the D gene assignment is ambiguous. The CDR3 region reads CASTHTGELFF. The DNA reads as follows: TGTGCCAGCACCCACACCGGGGAGCTGTTTTTT.